The 29 T cell receptor beta chains presented below share a single source sample, sequenced in a study of T cells after yellow fever vaccination. TCRdb reprocessed the 5' RACE reads with MiXCR, giving one entry per CDR3 protein. Here the sample spans about 85,000 distinct CDR3 sequences, about an eighth being singletons. The sequences come from CD8+ T cells not binding an NS4B(214-222) dextramer, sorted from PBMCs, collected less than 25 days after the first yellow fever vaccination. Every receptor here comes from a man between 18 and 29 years old who received the YFV17D yellow fever vaccine.

This chain links TRBV5-4 with TRBJ1-1, with D perhaps matching TRBD1 (6 bases). Deletions cut 0 bases from V and 0 bases from J, with 21 bases between. Germline CDR1 is SGHNT and CDR2 is YYREEE (reference sequence). This CDR3 comprises 19 residues. The CDR3 sequence: CASSLVGRGARSLNTEAFF. Written as DNA, the CDR3 is TGTGCCAGCAGCTTGGTAGGTCGGGGGGCGAGGAGCTTGAACACTGAAGCTTTCTTT.

This clonotype was picked up many times. This rearrangement joins TRBV7-2 to TRBJ2-7; D is ambiguous. Trimming took 2 bases from V and 3 from J, leaving 11 bases between them. CDR3 length: 14 residues. CDR1 SGHTA and CDR2 FQGNSA come from the germline V gene. In DNA form, the CDR3 reads TGTGCCAGCAGCTTACACAGTACCCTCTACGAGCAGTACTTC. Amino acids: CASSLHSTLYEQYF.

In its sample, this clonotype was seen a few times. The rearrangement links TRBV6-1 to TRBJ2-3; 10 nucleotides agree with TRBD2. The CDR3 sequence is 15 residues long. CDR1 MNHNS and CDR2 SASEGT come from the germline V gene. J was trimmed by 6 bases and V by 6 bases; bases with no gene match: 9. This chain's CDR3 is CASSLLAGRRDTQYF. Written as DNA, the CDR3 is TGTGCCAGCAGCCTACTAGCGGGGCGGCGGGATACGCAGTATTTT.

This clonotype was recorded a few times. The genes are TRBV12-3 or TRBV12-4 and TRBJ2-5; unclear D gene. The CDR3 is 15 residues long. V lost 2 bases and J lost 7, with 17 bases in between. CDR3: CASSLYAPEIRTQYF. The CDR3 DNA sequence: TGTGCCAGCAGTTTATACGCGCCTGAGATCCGGACCCAGTACTTC.

This clonotype showed up just a few times. The chain carries TRBV5-1 and TRBJ2-5; the match to TRBD1 covers 7 bases. The CDR3 has 14 residues. The germline V gene encodes CDR1 SGHRS and CDR2 YFSETQ. The V gene end was trimmed by 7 bases and the J gene end by 5 bases; junction bases not matched to a gene: 11. The CDR3 spells CASSYRGLGETQYF. The CDR3 region has the DNA TGCGCCAGCTCCTATAGGGGGCTTGGGGAGACCCAGTACTTC.

The gene calls are TRBV16 and TRBJ1-4; D is undetermined. V shed 1 base and J shed 0 bases, with 6 bases lying between them. The CDR3 covers 15 residues. From germline, CDR1 is KGHSY and CDR2 FQNENV. The CDR3 is CASSQWRATNEKLFF. CDR3 coding DNA: TGTGCCAGCAGCCAATGGAGAGCAACTAATGAAAAACTGTTTTTT.

The rearrangement joins TRBV29-1 to TRBJ2-5; TRBD1 aligns across 8 bases. Germline lookup yields CDR1 SQVTM and CDR2 ANQGSEA. CDR3 length equals 14 residues. Trimming removed 4 bases from V and 5 bases from J; junction bases left unmatched: 9. CDR3 residues: CSVGGQGLRETQYF. As DNA, the CDR3 is TGCAGCGTTGGTGGACAGGGTCTTAGGGAGACCCAGTACTTC.

This chain links TRBV6-5 with TRBJ2-1, with TRBD1 identical over 7 bases. The CDR3 has 12 residues. The V gene's germline CDR1 is MNHEY and CDR2 SVGAGI. J was trimmed by 8 bases and V by 6 bases; bases with no gene match: 4. The CDR3 DNA reads as TGTGCCAGCAGCCGACAGGGTTATGAGCAGTTCTTC. It encodes CASSRQGYEQFF.

The gene calls are TRBV27 and TRBJ2-5; TRBD2 is a possible D gene (6 bases). The CDR3 covers 15 residues. Trimming removed 1 base at V and 5 bases at J, with 14 bases between. Germline V gene data show CDR1 as MNHEY and CDR2 as SMNVEV (reference sequence). DNA for the CDR3: TGTGCCAGCAGTTTATTTTGGGCGGAGGGGGAGACCCAGTACTTC. Protein product: CASSLFWAEGETQYF.

This clonotype was detected only a few times. J is TRBJ2-7 and V is TRBV6-2 or TRBV6-3; D is uncertain. V was shortened by 8 bases and J by 3 bases, with 5 bases between the two germline ends. This CDR3 contains 10 residues. Germline assignment: CDR1 MNHEY and CDR2 SVGEGT. In DNA form, the CDR3 reads TGTGCCAGCGGATACTACGAGCAGTACTTC. Translation: CASGYYEQYF.

This chain connects TRBV9 to TRBJ1-5, with D possibly TRBD1 on 5 matching bases. This CDR3 spans 15 amino acids. Germline CDR1 is SGDLS and CDR2 is YYNGEE. V shed 0 bases and J shed 2 bases, with 9 bases lying between them. The CDR3: CASSVGGVGNQPQHF. As DNA, the CDR3 is TGTGCCAGCAGCGTAGGGGGGGTTGGCAATCAGCCCCAGCATTTT. Full variable domain (rest looked up from reference TRBV9 and TRBJ1-5): DSGVTQTPKHLITATGQRVTLRCSPRSGDLSVYWYQQSLDQGLQFLIQYYNGEERAKGNILERFSAQQFPDLHSELNLSSLELGDSALYFCASSVGGVGNQPQHFGDGTRLSIL.

The rearrangement links TRBV7-2 to TRBJ2-3; D perhaps matches TRBD2 (6 bases). The CDR3 consists of 14 residues. CDR1 SGHTA and CDR2 FQGNSA come from the germline V gene. Between the trimmed V and J ends, which lost 7 bases and 6 bases, there was a span of 17 bases. The CDR3 sequence: CASTEAAGWDTQYF. CDR3 nucleotide sequence: TGTGCCAGCACCGAAGCGGCGGGGTGGGATACGCAGTATTTT.

A few counts support this clonotype. This chain joins TRBV7-8 and TRBJ2-1; D remains unclear. CDR3 size: 10 residues. Per the germline V gene, CDR1 is SGHVS and CDR2 is FQNEAQ. Trimming removed 10 bases from V and 7 bases from J, with 8 bases in between. The CDR3 loop reads CATQKNEQFF. CDR3 sequence (DNA): TGTGCCACCCAGAAGAATGAGCAGTTCTTC.

This clonotype was observed a handful of times. Written as DNA, the CDR3 is TGTGCCAGCAGTCGGAGTGCGGGGGGCCGAAGCACAGATACGCAGTATTTT. As protein: CASSRSAGGRSTDTQYF. The V call is TRBV27, the J call TRBJ2-3, with TRBD2 matching 8 bases. CDR1 is MNHEY and CDR2 is SMNVEV in the germline V gene (reference sequence). This CDR3 is built from 17 residues. V shed 5 bases and J 0 bases; nucleotides not matched to a gene: 10.

This clonotype appeared a few times. The rearrangement uses TRBV11-2 and TRBJ2-1; D is possibly TRBD2 (5 bases). Deletions cut 4 bases from V and 0 bases from J, with 10 bases between. The CDR3 totals 15 residues. Germline CDR1 reads SGHAT; CDR2 reads FQNNGV. CDR3 sequence: CASSSTGSSYNEQFF. CDR3 nucleotide sequence: TGTGCCAGCAGCTCGACGGGGAGCTCCTACAATGAGCAGTTCTTC.

The rearrangement uses TRBV5-1 and TRBJ2-3; D tentatively fits TRBD1 or TRBD2 (5 bases each). Germline CDR1 and CDR2: SGHRS and YFSETQ. The length of the CDR3 is 16 residues. The ends were cut back, 2 bases at V and 2 bases at J, with 15 bases in the middle. CDR3 DNA sequence: TGCGCCAGCAGCTTCTATACGGGGCTCCACACAGATACGCAGTATTTT. Translating it yields CASSFYTGLHTDTQYF.

This clonotype was detected once. This chain joins TRBV7-6 and TRBJ2-3; TRBD1 is a possible D gene (5 bases). V was clipped by 2 bases and J by 6 bases, with 9 bases between them. CDR1 and CDR2 from the germline V gene are SGHVS and FNYEAQ. The CDR3 is 13 amino acids. CDR3 sequence (DNA): TGTGCCAGCAGCTTATTCCCAGGGGATACGCAGTATTTT. Translating it yields CASSLFPGDTQYF.

This clonotype was seen more than once but under ten times. J is TRBJ1-5 and V is TRBV6-6; D uncertain. The CDR3 is made up of 12 amino acids. Germline assignment: CDR1 MNHNY and CDR2 SVGAGI (reference sequence). The germline V and J ends were trimmed by 0 bases and 5 bases, with 2 bases remaining between them. The DNA of the CDR3 is TGTGCCAGCAGTTACTCCGATCAGCCCCAGCATTTT. As protein: CASSYSDQPQHF.

This clonotype was seen at least ten times. This rearrangement joins TRBV4-1 to TRBJ1-1; 7 nucleotides agree with TRBD1. CDR3 length equals 14 residues. Germline CDR1 is MGHRA and CDR2 is YSYEKL. Trimming removed 4 bases from V and 5 bases from J; junction bases left unmatched: 7. CDR3 bases: TGCGCCAGCAGCCTACTGACAGGGACGACTGAAGCTTTCTTT. It yields the protein CASSLLTGTTEAFF.

V and J are TRBV12-3 or TRBV12-4 and TRBJ2-4; D is perhaps TRBD1 (5 bases). The CDR3 runs to 14 residues. The V gene lost 1 base and the J gene lost 5 bases, with 9 bases spanning the gap. In nucleotides, the CDR3 is TGTGCCAGCAGTTTAGGGGGCTCGGAAAACATTCAGTACTTC. Protein: CASSLGGSENIQYF.

This clonotype was recorded many times. The chain employs TRBV7-9 and TRBJ1-1, with D hard to call. Per germline, CDR1 SEHNR and CDR2 FQNEAQ (reference sequence). V shed 3 bases and J shed 1 base, with 9 bases lying between them. CDR3 length equals 14 residues. DNA for the CDR3: TGTGCCAGCAGCTTCCCCACCTCGAACACTGAAGCTTTCTTT. This translates into CASSFPTSNTEAFF.

The CDR3 nucleotides read TGTGCCAGCAGTTTATTTGGAGGAGAGACCCAGTACTTC. Amino acids: CASSLFGGETQYF. V and J are TRBV27 and TRBJ2-5; D may be TRBD2 (5 bases). The germline V and J ends were trimmed by 1 base and 4 bases, with 7 bases remaining between them. CDR3 length: 13 residues. Germline loops: CDR1 MNHEY, CDR2 SMNVEV (reference sequence).

The table lists this clonotype with a few counts. The V gene is TRBV20-1, the J gene TRBJ1-6; no firm D call. The CDR3 is 14 amino acids. Deletions cut 1 base from V and 7 bases from J, with 11 bases between. CDR1 DFQATT and CDR2 SNEGSKA come from the germline V gene (reference sequence). The CDR3 coding sequence is TGCAGTGCTAGAGCCCCCAGAGAGAATTCACCCCTCCACTTT. This sequence encodes CSARAPRENSPLHF.

This clonotype was counted between two and nine times. The chain has TRBV6-5 and TRBJ2-6, with 7 bases that match TRBD1. V trimming: 5 bases; J trimming: 3 bases; junction bases outside the gene matches: 1. There are 14 residues in the CDR3. Germline V CDR1 and CDR2: MNHEY, SVGAGI. The CDR3 is CASSHRGGANVLTF. In DNA form, the CDR3 reads TGTGCCAGCAGTCACAGGGGTGGGGCCAACGTCCTGACTTTC.

This clonotype appeared a few times. This chain joins TRBV20-1 and TRBJ1-1; weak D call: TRBD1 (5 bases). V lost 2 bases, J lost 1 base, and 17 bases lay in between. This CDR3 comprises 16 residues. In germline, CDR1 is DFQATT, CDR2 SNEGSKA (reference sequence). In nucleotides, the CDR3 is TGCAGTGCTAGACCTCGGGCGGGACGGGGGAACACTGAAGCTTTCTTT. It is translated as CSARPRAGRGNTEAFF.

A few counts support this clonotype. The genes are TRBV9 and TRBJ2-3; 9 nucleotides match TRBD2. The germline V gene has CDR1 SGDLS and CDR2 YYNGEE. This CDR3 is 16 amino acids long. With V trimmed by 0 bases and J by 6 bases, 8 bases remained unmatched. CDR3: CASSVGGSGGPDTQYF. CDR3 coding DNA: TGTGCCAGCAGCGTAGGTGGTAGCGGGGGCCCTGATACGCAGTATTTT.

The table lists this clonotype with a few counts. The chain joins TRBV7-6 to TRBJ1-1; D is perhaps TRBD1 (5 bases). V was cut by 7 bases and J by 1 base, with 19 bases left in between. CDR3 length: 16 amino acids. Germline V gene sequence: CDR1 SGHVS, CDR2 FNYEAQ. CDR3 in DNA: TGTGCCAGCAAGCAGGGCAGCCGACGCACGAACACTGAAGCTTTCTTT. Amino acid sequence: CASKQGSRRTNTEAFF.

The rearrangement uses TRBV7-9 and TRBJ1-1; 9 bases map to TRBD1. Looked up from germline, CDR1 is SEHNR and CDR2 is FQNEAQ (reference sequence). This CDR3 is built from 14 residues. Unmatched junction bases numbered 4, after V lost 5 bases and J lost 3 bases. CDR3 sequence (DNA): TGTGCCAGCAGCCAGGACAGGGGTTACACTGAAGCTTTCTTT. Amino acid sequence: CASSQDRGYTEAFF.

J is TRBJ2-4 and V is TRBV3-1; 11 bases map to TRBD2. The CDR3 consists of 17 residues. Per the germline V gene, CDR1 is LGHDT and CDR2 is YNNKEL (reference sequence). V lost 3 bases, J lost 0 bases, and 4 bases stayed unmatched. The CDR3 sequence: CASSHLAGGLAKNIQYF. CDR3 DNA: TGTGCCAGCAGCCATCTAGCGGGGGGATTAGCCAAAAACATTCAGTACTTC.